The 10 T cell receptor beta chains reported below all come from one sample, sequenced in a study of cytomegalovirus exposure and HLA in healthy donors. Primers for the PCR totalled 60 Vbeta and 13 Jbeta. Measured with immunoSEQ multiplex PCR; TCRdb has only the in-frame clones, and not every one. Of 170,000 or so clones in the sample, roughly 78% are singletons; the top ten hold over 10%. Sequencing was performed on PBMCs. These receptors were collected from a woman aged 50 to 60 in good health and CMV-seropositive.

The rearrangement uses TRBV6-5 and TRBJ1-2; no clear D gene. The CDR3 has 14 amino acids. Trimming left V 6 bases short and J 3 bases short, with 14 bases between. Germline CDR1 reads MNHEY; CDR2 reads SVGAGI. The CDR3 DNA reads TGTGCCAGCAGCTCCTGGGAGAAGGACTATGGCTACACCTTC. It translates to CASSSWEKDYGYTF.

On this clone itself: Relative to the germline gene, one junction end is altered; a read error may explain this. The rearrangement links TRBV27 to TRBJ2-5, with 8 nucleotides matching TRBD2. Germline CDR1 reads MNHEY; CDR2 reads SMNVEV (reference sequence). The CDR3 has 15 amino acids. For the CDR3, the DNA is TGTGCCAGCAGTTTACACGGGGGGGCTAAAGAGGCCCAGTACTTC. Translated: CASSLHGGAKEAQYF.

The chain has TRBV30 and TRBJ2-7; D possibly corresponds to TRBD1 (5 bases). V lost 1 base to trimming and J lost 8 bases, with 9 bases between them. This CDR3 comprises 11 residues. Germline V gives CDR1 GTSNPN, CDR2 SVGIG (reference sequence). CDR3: CAWSGQFQQYF. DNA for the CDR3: TGTGCCTGGAGTGGACAGTTTCAGCAGTACTTC.

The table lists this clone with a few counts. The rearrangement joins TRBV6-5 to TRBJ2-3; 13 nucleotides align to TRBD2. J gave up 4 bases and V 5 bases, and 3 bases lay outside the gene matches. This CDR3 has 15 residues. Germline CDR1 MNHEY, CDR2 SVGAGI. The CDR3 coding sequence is TGTGCCAGCAGTAGACTAGCGGGGGGACCAGATACGCAGTATTTT. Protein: CASSRLAGGPDTQYF.

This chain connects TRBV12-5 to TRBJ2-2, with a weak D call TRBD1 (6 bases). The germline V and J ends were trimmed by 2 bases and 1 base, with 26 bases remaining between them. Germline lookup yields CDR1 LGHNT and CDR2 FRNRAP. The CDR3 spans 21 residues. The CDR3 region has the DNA TGTGCTAGTGGTTTGCCGACCATTAGGGGGACCCGATACATGAACACCGGGGAGCTGTTTTTT. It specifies CASGLPTIRGTRYMNTGELFF.

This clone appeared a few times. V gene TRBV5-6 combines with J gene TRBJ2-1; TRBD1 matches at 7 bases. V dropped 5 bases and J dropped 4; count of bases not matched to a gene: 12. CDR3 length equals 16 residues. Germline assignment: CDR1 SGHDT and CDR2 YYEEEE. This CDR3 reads CASRSDRENRYNEQFF. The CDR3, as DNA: TGTGCCAGCAGATCCGACAGGGAGAACCGGTACAATGAGCAGTTCTTC.

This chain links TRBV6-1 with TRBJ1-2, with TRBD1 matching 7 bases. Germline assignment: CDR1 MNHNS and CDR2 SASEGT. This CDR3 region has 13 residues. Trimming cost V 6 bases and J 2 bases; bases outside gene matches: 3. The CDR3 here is CASRETGNYGYTF. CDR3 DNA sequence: TGTGCCAGCAGGGAGACAGGGAACTATGGCTACACCTTC.

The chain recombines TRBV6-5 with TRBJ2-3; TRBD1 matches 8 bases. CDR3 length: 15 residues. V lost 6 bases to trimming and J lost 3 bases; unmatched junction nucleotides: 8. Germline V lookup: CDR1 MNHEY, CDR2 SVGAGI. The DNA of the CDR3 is TGTGCCAGCAGGCCCGGGACAGGACCTACAGATACGCAGTATTTT. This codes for CASRPGTGPTDTQYF.

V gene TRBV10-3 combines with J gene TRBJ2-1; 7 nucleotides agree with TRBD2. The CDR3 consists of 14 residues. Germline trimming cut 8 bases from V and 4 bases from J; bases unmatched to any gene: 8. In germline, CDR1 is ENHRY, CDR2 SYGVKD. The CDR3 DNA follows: TGTGCCATCGATTCGGGCGGGGGTTACAATGAGCAGTTCTTC. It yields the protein CAIDSGGGYNEQFF.

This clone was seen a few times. CDR3 bases: TGCAGCGTTGTTGCCTTACCTAGGACAGGTGGGGGGGATACGCAGTATTTT. Residues: CSVVALPRTGGGDTQYF. This chain uses TRBV29-1 with TRBJ2-3, with D tentatively TRBD1 (7 bases). V lost 4 bases and J 6 bases, leaving 26 bases between the germline ends. Germline V gives CDR1 SQVTM, CDR2 ANQGSEA. There are 17 residues in the CDR3.